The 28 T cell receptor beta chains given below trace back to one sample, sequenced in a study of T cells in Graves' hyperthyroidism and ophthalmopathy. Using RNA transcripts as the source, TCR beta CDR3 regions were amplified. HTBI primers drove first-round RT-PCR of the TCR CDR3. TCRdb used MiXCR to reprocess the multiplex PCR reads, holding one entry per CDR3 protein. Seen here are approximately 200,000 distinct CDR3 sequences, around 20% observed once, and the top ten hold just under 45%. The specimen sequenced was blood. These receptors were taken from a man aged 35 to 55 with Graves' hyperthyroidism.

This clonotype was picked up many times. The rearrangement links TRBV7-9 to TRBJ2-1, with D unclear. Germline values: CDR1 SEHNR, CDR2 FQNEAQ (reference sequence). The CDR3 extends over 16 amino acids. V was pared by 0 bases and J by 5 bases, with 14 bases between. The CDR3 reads CASSLARRLVHNEQFF. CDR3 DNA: TGTGCCAGCAGCTTAGCAAGGCGTCTAGTCCACAATGAGCAGTTCTTC.

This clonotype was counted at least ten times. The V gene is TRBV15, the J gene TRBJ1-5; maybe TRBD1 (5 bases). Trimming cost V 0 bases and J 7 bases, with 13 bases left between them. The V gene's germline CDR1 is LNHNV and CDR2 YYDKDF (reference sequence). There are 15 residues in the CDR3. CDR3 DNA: TGTGCCACCAGCAGAGATCGTCAGGGCTGGCAGCCCCAGCATTTT. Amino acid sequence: CATSRDRQGWQPQHF.

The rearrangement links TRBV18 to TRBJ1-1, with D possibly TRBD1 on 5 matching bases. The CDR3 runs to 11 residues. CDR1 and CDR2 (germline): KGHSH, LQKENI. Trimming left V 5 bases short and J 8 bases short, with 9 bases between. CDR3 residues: CASSSNREAFF. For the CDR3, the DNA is TGTGCCAGCTCATCCAACAGGGAAGCTTTCTTT. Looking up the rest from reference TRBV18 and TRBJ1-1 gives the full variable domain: NAGVMQNPRHLVRRRGQEARLRCSPMKGHSHVYWYRQLPEEGLKFMVYLQKENIIDESGMPKERFSAEFPKEGPSILRIQQVVRGDSAAYFCASSSNREAFFGQGTRLTVV.

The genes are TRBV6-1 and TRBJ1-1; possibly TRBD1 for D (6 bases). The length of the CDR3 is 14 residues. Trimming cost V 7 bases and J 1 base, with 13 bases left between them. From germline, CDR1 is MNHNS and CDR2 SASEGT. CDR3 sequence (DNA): TGTGCCAGCACAAAGGAACAGGGGAACACTGAAGCTTTCTTT. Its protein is CASTKEQGNTEAFF.

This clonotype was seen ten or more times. The CDR3 here is CAISEEDRGAYNEQFF. The CDR3 DNA reads TGTGCCATCAGTGAGGAAGACAGGGGAGCCTACAATGAGCAGTTCTTC. J is TRBJ2-1 and V is TRBV10-3, with 8 bases that match TRBD1. CDR1 ENHRY and CDR2 SYGVKD come from the germline V gene. J lost 2 bases, V lost 2 bases, and 5 bases had no gene match. There are 16 residues in the CDR3.

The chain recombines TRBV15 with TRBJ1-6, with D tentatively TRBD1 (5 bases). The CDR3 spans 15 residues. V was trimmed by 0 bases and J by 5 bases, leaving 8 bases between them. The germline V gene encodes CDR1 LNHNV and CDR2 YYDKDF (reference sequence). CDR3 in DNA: TGTGCCACCAGCAGAGAGGCCAGGGATAATTCACCCCTCCACTTT. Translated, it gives CATSREARDNSPLHF.

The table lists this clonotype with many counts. CDR3 amino acids: CASAAGQPYKQYF. The DNA for the CDR3 is TGTGCCAGCGCGGCGGGACAGCCGTACAAGCAGTACTTC. The chain has TRBV28 and TRBJ2-7; D possibly corresponds to TRBD1 (7 bases). Trimming took 8 bases from V and 8 from J, leaving 19 bases between them. This CDR3 is built from 13 residues. Germline values: CDR1 MDHEN, CDR2 SYDVKM.

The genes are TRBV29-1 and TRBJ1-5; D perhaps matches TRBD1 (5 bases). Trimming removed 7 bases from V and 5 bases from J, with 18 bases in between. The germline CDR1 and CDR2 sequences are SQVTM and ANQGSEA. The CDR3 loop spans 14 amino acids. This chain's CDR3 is CSAGAGGFDQPQHF. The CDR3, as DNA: TGCAGCGCCGGGGCGGGGGGTTTCGATCAGCCCCAGCATTTT.

CDR3 amino acids: CASSPRTGDEQFF. The CDR3 bases are TGTGCCAGCTCACCTCGGACAGGGGATGAGCAGTTCTTC. The J gene is TRBJ2-1, the V gene TRBV18; 9 nucleotides align to TRBD1. This CDR3 is built from 13 residues. Losses at the gene ends were 3 bases for V and 8 bases for J; bases not matched to a gene: 2. Germline assignment: CDR1 KGHSH and CDR2 LQKENI.

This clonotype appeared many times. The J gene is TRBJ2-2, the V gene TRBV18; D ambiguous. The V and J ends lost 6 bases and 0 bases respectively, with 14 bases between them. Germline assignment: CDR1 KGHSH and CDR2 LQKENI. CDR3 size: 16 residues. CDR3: CASSPRVLPNTGELFF. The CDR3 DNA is TGTGCCAGCTCCCCAAGAGTCCTTCCGAACACCGGGGAGCTGTTTTTT.

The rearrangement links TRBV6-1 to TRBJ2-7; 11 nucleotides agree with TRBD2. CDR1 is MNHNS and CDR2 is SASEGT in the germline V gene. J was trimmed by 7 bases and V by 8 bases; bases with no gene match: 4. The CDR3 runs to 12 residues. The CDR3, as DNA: TGTGCCAGCCAGGGACTAGCGGAGGAGCAGTACTTC. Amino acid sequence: CASQGLAEEQYF.

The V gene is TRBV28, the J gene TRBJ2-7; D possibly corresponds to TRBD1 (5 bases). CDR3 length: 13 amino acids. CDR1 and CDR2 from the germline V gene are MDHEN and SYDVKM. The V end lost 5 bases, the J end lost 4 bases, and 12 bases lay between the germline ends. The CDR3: CASSPPTGYEQYF. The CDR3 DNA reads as TGTGCCAGCAGTCCTCCAACAGGATACGAGCAGTACTTC.

The CDR3 DNA reads as TGTGCCAGCAGCTTATTCGGCGGGGGGGCCTACAATGAGCAGTTCTTC. Encoded protein: CASSLFGGGAYNEQFF. The chain couples TRBV7-2 to TRBJ2-1; the match to TRBD2 covers 9 bases. The CDR3 spans 16 residues. From germline, CDR1 is SGHTA and CDR2 FQGNSA. V lost 2 bases and J lost 2; bases outside the gene matches: 4.

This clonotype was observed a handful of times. This CDR3 is CASSQQAAMHYEQYF. CDR3 coding DNA: TGCGCCAGCAGCCAGCAGGCAGCTATGCACTACGAGCAGTACTTC. V is TRBV4-1 and J is TRBJ2-7; D call uncertain. Germline-derived CDR1 and CDR2 are MGHRA and YSYEKL. The CDR3 is 15 residues long. V lost 3 bases, J lost 3 bases, and 15 bases lay in between.

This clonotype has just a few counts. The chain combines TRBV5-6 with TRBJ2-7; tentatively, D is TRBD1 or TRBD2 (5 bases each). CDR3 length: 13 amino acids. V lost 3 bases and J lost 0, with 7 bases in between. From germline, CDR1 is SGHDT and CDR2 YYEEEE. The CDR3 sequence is CASSWGYSYEQYF. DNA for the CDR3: TGTGCCAGCAGCTGGGGGTACTCCTACGAGCAGTACTTC.

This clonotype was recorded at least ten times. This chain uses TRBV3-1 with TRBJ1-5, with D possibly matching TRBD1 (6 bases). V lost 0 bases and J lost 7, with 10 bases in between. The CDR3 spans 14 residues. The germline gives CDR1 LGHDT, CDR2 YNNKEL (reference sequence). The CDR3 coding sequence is TGTGCCAGCAGCCAAGATCTTACAGGGCAGCCCCAGCATTTT. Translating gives CASSQDLTGQPQHF. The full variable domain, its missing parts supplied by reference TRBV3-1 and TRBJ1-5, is DTAVSQTPKYLVTQMGNDKSIKCEQNLGHDTMYWYKQDSKKFLKIMFSYNNKELIINETVPNRFSPKSPDKAHLNLHINSLELGDSAVYFCASSQDLTGQPQHFGDGTRLSIL.

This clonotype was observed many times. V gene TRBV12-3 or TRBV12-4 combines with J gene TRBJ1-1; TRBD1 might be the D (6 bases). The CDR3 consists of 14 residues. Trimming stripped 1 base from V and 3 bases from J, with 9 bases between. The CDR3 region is CASSLVGADTEAFF. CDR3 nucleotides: TGTGCCAGCAGTTTAGTGGGGGCGGACACTGAAGCTTTCTTT.

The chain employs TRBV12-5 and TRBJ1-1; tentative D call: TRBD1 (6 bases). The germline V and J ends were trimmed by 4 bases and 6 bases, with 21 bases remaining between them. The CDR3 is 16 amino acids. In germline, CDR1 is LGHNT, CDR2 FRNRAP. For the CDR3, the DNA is TGTGCTAGTGGTTCCTTACAGGGCTTGTGGTTGGCTGAAGCTTTCTTT. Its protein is CASGSLQGLWLAEAFF. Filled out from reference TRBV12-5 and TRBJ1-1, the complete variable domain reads DARVTQTPRHKVTEMGQEVTMRCQPILGHNTVFWYRQTMMQGLELLAYFRNRAPLDDSGMPKDRFSAEMPDATLATLKIQPSEPRDSAVYFCASGSLQGLWLAEAFFGQGTRLTVV.

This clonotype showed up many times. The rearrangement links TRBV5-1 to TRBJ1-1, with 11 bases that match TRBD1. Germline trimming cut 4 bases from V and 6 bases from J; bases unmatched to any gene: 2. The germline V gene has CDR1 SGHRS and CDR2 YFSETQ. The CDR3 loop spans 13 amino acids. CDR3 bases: TGCGCCAGCAGCAAGGGACAGGGGGCTGAAGCTTTCTTT. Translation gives CASSKGQGAEAFF.

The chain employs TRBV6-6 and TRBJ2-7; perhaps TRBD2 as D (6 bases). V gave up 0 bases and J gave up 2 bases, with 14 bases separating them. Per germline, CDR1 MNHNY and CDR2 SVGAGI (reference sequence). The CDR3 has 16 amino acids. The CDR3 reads CASSYSGGANPYEQYF. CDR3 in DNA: TGTGCCAGCAGTTACTCCGGAGGGGCCAACCCCTACGAGCAGTACTTC.

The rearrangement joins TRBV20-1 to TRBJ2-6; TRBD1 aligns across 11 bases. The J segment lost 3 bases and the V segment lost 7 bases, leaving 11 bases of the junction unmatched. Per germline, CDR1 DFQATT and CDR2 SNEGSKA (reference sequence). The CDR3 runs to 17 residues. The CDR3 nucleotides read TGCAGTGAAAGAGGCCGGGACAGGGGGATTGGGGCCAACGTCCTGACTTTC. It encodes CSERGRDRGIGANVLTF.

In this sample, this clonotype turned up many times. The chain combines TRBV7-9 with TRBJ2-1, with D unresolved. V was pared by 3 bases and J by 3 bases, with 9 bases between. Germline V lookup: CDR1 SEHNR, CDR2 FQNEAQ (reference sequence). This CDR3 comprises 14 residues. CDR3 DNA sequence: TGTGCCAGCAGCTTCGGCTCAAGCTACAATGAGCAGTTCTTC. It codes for CASSFGSSYNEQFF.

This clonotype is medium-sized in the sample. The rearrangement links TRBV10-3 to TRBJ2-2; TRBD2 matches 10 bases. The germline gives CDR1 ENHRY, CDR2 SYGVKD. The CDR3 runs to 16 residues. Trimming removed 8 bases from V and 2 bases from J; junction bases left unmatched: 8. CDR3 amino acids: CAIGGLAGANTGELFF. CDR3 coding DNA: TGTGCCATCGGTGGCCTAGCGGGGGCCAACACCGGGGAGCTGTTTTTT.

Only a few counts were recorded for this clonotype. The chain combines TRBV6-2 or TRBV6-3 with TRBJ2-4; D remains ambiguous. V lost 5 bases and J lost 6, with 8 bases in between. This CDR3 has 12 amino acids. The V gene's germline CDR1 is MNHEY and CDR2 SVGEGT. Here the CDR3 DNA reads TGTGCCAGCAGTCCAACACGAAACATTCAGTACTTC. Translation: CASSPTRNIQYF.

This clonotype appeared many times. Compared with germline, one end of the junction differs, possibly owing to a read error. As DNA, the CDR3 is TGTGCCAGCTCAACACCGGGACAAAAGCACGGCACTGAAGCTTTCTTT. Translated: CASSTPGQKHGTEAFF. This sequence joins TRBV18 and TRBJ1-1; a weak D match, TRBD1 (6 bases). Per the germline V gene, CDR1 is KGHSH and CDR2 is LQKENI. There are 16 residues in the CDR3.

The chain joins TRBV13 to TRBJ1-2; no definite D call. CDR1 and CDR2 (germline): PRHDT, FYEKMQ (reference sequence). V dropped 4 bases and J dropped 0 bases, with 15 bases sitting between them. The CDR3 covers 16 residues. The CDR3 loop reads CASSSFRTRSNYGYTF. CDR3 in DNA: TGTGCCAGCAGCTCCTTCCGGACGAGATCTAACTATGGCTACACCTTC.

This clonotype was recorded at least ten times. The CDR3 spells CASSLVGREQYF. The CDR3 region has the DNA TGCGCCAGCAGCTTGGTGGGTCGTGAGCAGTACTTC. This chain links TRBV5-1 with TRBJ2-7; D unresolved. Looked up from germline, CDR1 is SGHRS and CDR2 is YFSETQ. Trimming removed 0 bases at V and 7 bases at J, with 8 bases between. The CDR3 is 12 amino acids.

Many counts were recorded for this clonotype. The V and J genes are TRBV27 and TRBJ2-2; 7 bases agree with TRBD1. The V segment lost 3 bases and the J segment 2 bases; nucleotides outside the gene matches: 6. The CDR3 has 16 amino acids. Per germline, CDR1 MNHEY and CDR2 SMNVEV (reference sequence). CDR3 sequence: CASSLLRQGNTGELFF. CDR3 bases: TGTGCCAGCAGTTTGCTCCGACAGGGAAACACCGGGGAGCTGTTTTTT.